This T cell receptor (beta chain) was found in a study of CD8+CD57+ T cells in acquired aplastic anemia. Overall study: Roughly 3.2 ug was the average amount of DNA from sorted CD4+ and CD8+ cells. Broader study findings: Patients and controls were found to share 25 to 35 CD8+ CDR3 sequences.

TCR beta VDJ and CDR3 profiles were obtained from a genomic DNA template. TCRdb ran MiXCR on the reads and lists one entry per CDR3 protein. The sample records about 190,000 distinct CDR3 sequences, 50% to 55% being singletons. The CDR3 covers 15 residues. Looked up from germline, CDR1 is MNHNS and CDR2 is SASEGT. V dropped 5 bases and J dropped 7 bases, with 20 bases sitting between them. This clonotype was seen ten or more times. What it binds is not known. Sequencing used sorted CD4+, CD8+, or CD8+CD57+ T cells (not recorded which) from PBMCs. This TCR was recovered from a human donor in good health, serving as a control. The genes are TRBV6-1 and TRBJ2-5; D is possibly TRBD1 or TRBD2 (5 bases each). The CDR3 reads CASSTLPGPSGTQYF. CDR3 nucleotide sequence: TGTGCCAGCAGTACACTCCCGGGGCCTTCGGGGACCCAGTACTTC.